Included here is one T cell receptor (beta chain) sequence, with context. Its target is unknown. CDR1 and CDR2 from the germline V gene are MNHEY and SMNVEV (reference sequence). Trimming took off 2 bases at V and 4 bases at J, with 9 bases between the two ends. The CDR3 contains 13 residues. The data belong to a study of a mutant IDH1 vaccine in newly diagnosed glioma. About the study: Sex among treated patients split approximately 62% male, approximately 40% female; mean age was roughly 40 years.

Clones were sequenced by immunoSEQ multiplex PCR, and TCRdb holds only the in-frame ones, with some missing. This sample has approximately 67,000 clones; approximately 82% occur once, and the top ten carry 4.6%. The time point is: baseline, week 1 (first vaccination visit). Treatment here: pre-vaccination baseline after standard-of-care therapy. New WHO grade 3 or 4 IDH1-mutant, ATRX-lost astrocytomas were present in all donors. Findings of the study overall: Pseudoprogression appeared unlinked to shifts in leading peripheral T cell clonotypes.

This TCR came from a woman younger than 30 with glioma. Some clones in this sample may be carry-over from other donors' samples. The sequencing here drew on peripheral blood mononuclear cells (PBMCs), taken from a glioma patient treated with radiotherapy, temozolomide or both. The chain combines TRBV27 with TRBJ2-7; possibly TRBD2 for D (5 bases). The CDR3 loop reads CASSLTSRYEQYF. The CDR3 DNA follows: TGTGCCAGCAGTTTAACTAGTCGGTACGAGCAGTACTTC.